The clone carrying this TCR beta chain came up once. Its antigen is unidentified. The record originates from a study of T cell responses to AZD1222 COVID-19 vaccine. Whole-study results and caveats: Baseline serostatus was positive in only six AZD1222 recipients.

In germline, CDR1 is SGDLS, CDR2 YYNGEE. The CDR3 length is 14 residues. The V and J ends lost 2 bases and 7 bases respectively, with 10 bases between them. TCRdb keeps only in-frame clones here, not all; method: immunoSEQ multiplex PCR. Here the sample spans around 100,000 clones, around 94% being singletons. This receptor was obtained from an adult in good health. The source material was peripheral blood, sampled on day 0 of AZD1222 vaccination. The chain links TRBV9 to TRBJ1-6; D gene uncertain. The CDR3 DNA is TGTGCCAGCAGCGTTTCACAGCGGAATTCACCCCTCCACTTT. Its protein product is CASSVSQRNSPLHF.